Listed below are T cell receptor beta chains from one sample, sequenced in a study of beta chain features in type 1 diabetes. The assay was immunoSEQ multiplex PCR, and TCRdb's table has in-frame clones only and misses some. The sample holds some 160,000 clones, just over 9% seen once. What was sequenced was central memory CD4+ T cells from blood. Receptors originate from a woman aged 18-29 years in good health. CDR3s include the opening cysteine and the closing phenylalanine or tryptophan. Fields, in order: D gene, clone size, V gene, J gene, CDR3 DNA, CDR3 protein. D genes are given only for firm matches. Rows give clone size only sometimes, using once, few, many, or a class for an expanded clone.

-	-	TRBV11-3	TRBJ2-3	TGTGCCAGCAGCTTAGGGGGCGGAACTAGCACAGATACGCAGTATTTT	CASSLGGGTSTDTQYF
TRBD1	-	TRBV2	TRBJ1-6	TGTGCCAGCCCCGGGACAGGGGACAATTCACCCCTCCACTTT	CASPGTGDNSPLHF
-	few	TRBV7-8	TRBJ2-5	TGTGCCAGCAGCCCCGGGGAGAGGGAGTACTTC	CASSPGEREYF
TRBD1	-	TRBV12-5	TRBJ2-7	TGTGCTAGTGGTTTGGGACAGGGGATCGAGCAGTACTTC	CASGLGQGIEQYF
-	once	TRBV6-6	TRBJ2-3	TGTGCCAGCAGAGTGAACGCAGGGGCAGATACGCAGTATTTT	CASRVNAGADTQYF
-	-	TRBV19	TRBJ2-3	TGTGCCAGTAGTCCATCGACAGGTCGGACAGATACGCAGTATTTT	CASSPSTGRTDTQYF
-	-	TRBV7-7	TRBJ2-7	TGTGCTAGCAGCTTAGCTCCTGACAGCTCCTACGAGCAGTACTTC	CASSLAPDSSYEQYF
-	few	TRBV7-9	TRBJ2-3	TGTGCCAGCAGCTTTCCAGGGACAGATACGCAGTATTTT	CASSFPGTDTQYF
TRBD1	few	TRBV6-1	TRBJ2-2	TGTGCCAGCAGTGGGGACAGGGCGAACACCGGGGAGCTGTTTTTT	CASSGDRANTGELFF
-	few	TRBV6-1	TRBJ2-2	TGTGCTTCGGGGGACGGGACCGGGGAGCTGTTTTTT	CASGDGTGELFF
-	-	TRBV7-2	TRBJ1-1	TGTGCCAGCAGCTTAACGAGGGACACTGAAGCTTTCTTT	CASSLTRDTEAFF
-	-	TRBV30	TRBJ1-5	TGTGCCTGGTCTCCAGGGTACGGTCAGCCCCAGCATTTT	CAWSPGYGQPQHF
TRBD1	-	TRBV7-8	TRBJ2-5	TGTGCCACACAACTCGACAGGGCGCGGGAGACCCAGTACTTC	CATQLDRARETQYF
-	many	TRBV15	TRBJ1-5	TGTGCCACCAGCAGTCACAGTGGCAATCAGCCCCAGCATTTT	CATSSHSGNQPQHF
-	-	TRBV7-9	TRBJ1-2	TGTGCCAGCAGCTCCCTACAGGACGGCTATGGCTACACCTTC	CASSSLQDGYGYTF